This T cell receptor beta chain is drawn from a study of blood T cell repertoires in COVID-19. The study assigned cohorts using participant-reported clinical history. Looked up from germline, CDR1 is SNHLY and CDR2 is FYNNEI. Trimming pared 5 bases from V and 6 bases from J, leaving 10 bases between. This CDR3 has 12 residues. The authors' processing: Reference gene primer amplification in the assay estimated nucleated cell counts. Profiling relied on immunoSEQ multiplex PCR, and the TCRdb table lists in-frame clones only, not all of them. V and J calls and clone size are as listed in that table; D and trimming were resolved from the DNA. The sample contains 380,000 or so clones, 80% to 90% of which appear only once.

The specimen sequenced was PBMCs or T cells enriched from blood (not recorded which). The rearrangement uses TRBV2 and TRBJ1-2; D ambiguous. The clonotype originates from a man under 40 who had recovered from COVID-19. In DNA form, the CDR3 reads TGTGCCAGCAGTCCTAGACGAGATGGCTACACCTTC. Residues: CASSPRRDGYTF.